These 12 T cell receptor beta chains were sequenced from one sample in a study of blood T cell repertoires in COVID-19. Profiled with immunoSEQ multiplex PCR; TCRdb holds only in-frame clones, not every one. The sample lists more than 80,000 clones, approximately 88% occurring once. Sequencing was performed on peripheral blood. The receptors were gathered from a man aged 80 or over with acute or convalescent COVID-19.

J is TRBJ2-1 and V is TRBV5-1; D might be TRBD1 (5 bases). The V gene lost 0 bases and the J gene lost 2 bases, with 12 bases spanning the gap. Germline V lookup: CDR1 SGHRS, CDR2 YFSETQ. This CDR3 comprises 16 residues. The chain's CDR3 is CASSLDTGYTYNEQFF. CDR3 nucleotides: TGCGCCAGCAGCTTGGACACAGGCTATACCTACAATGAGCAGTTCTTC.

The V call is TRBV6-5, the J call TRBJ2-5, with a weak D call TRBD1 (6 bases). The germline V and J ends were trimmed by 6 bases and 5 bases, with 13 bases remaining between them. CDR1 is MNHEY and CDR2 is SVGAGI in the germline V gene. The CDR3 sequence is 13 residues long. The CDR3 DNA reads TGTGCCAGCAGCTCTACAGGGCCGGAGACCCAGTACTTC. It yields the protein CASSSTGPETQYF.

The chain joins TRBV6-2 or TRBV6-3 to TRBJ1-2; D is undetermined. The CDR3 is 13 residues long. Germline values: CDR1 MNHEY, CDR2 SVGEGT. Deletions cut 2 bases from V and 8 bases from J, with 12 bases between. The CDR3 DNA reads TGTGCCAGCAGTTACAACGGGGAAGGCGGCTACACCTTC. Translating gives CASSYNGEGGYTF.

The gene calls are TRBV19 and TRBJ2-2; 7 bases agree with TRBD1. The CDR3 consists of 12 residues. The trim removed 7 bases at V and 6 bases at J, leaving 2 bases unmatched. From germline, CDR1 is LNHDA and CDR2 SQIVND (reference sequence). The CDR3 DNA is TGTGCCAGTATACAGGGGCCCGGGGAGCTGTTTTTT. Protein product: CASIQGPGELFF.

The V and J genes are TRBV30 and TRBJ1-1; D is undetermined. Germline V gene data show CDR1 as GTSNPN and CDR2 as SVGIG (reference sequence). V shed 0 bases and J shed 7 bases, with 6 bases lying between them. The CDR3 covers 11 residues. The DNA of the CDR3 is TGTGCCTGGAGTGTAGGAGGTGAAGCTTTCTTT. The encoded protein is CAWSVGGEAFF.

The chain couples TRBV5-1 to TRBJ1-3; a weak D match, TRBD1 (5 bases). CDR3 length equals 15 residues. Germline V gene data show CDR1 as SGHRS and CDR2 as YFSETQ. The ends were cut back, 1 base at V and 0 bases at J, with 8 bases in the middle. CDR3 nucleotides: TGCGCCAGCAGCTTGACGGGGGGCTCTGGAAACACCATATATTTT. Translation: CASSLTGGSGNTIYF.

The rearrangement uses TRBV7-6 and TRBJ1-1, with TRBD1 matching 9 bases. The trim removed 5 bases at V and 7 bases at J, leaving 8 bases unmatched. Looked up from germline, CDR1 is SGHVS and CDR2 is FNYEAQ. CDR3 length equals 14 residues. CDR3 protein: CASSPRTGVGEAFF. Here the CDR3 DNA reads TGTGCCAGCAGCCCCCGGACAGGGGTCGGTGAAGCTTTCTTT.

This sequence joins TRBV11-2 and TRBJ2-7, with 10 bases identical to TRBD1. Germline CDR1 and CDR2: SGHAT and FQNNGV. The CDR3 length is 15 residues. Trimming at V came to 4 bases and at J to 6 bases, leaving 9 bases not matched to a gene. The CDR3 is CASSSRGTGVVEQYF. CDR3 DNA sequence: TGTGCCAGCAGCTCCCGCGGGACAGGGGTGGTCGAGCAGTACTTC. The full variable domain, in which reference TRBV11-2 and TRBJ2-7 provide the parts outside the CDR3, is EAGVAQSPRYKIIEKRQSVAFWCNPISGHATLYWYQQILGQGPKLLIQFQNNGVVDDSQLPKDRFSAERLKGVDSTLKIQPAKLEDSAVYLCASSSRGTGVVEQYFGPGTRLTVT.

This clone was observed a few times. CDR3 loop: CASSLGRGEWTDTQYF. DNA for the CDR3: TGTGCCAGCAGCTTGGGCCGTGGGGAGTGGACAGATACGCAGTATTTT. The chain links TRBV5-4 to TRBJ2-3, with D possibly matching TRBD2 (5 bases). The germline V gene encodes CDR1 SGHNT and CDR2 YYREEE (reference sequence). CDR3 length: 16 amino acids. V lost 0 bases and J 3 bases, leaving 14 bases between the germline ends. The variable domain in full, completed from reference TRBV5-4 and TRBJ2-3, reads ETGVTQSPTHLIKTRGQQVTLRCSSQSGHNTVSWYQQALGQGPQFIFQYYREEENGRGNFPPRFSGLQFPNYSSELNVNALELDDSALYLCASSLGRGEWTDTQYFGPGTRLTVL.

The J gene is TRBJ1-1, the V gene TRBV29-1; D gene uncertain. This CDR3 spans 10 amino acids. Germline V gives CDR1 SQVTM, CDR2 ANQGSEA. With 7 bases removed from V and 1 base from J, the gap between germline ends came to 4 bases. CDR3 nucleotides: TGCAGCGCACAGAACACTGAAGCTTTCTTT. Protein: CSAQNTEAFF.

This chain links TRBV18 with TRBJ1-1; 8 bases align to TRBD1. Germline V gene data show CDR1 as KGHSH and CDR2 as LQKENI. The CDR3 has 14 amino acids. J gave up 3 bases and V 4 bases, and 4 bases lay outside the gene matches. CDR3 in amino acids: CASSLGTGDTEAFF. The CDR3, as DNA: TGTGCCAGCTCACTCGGGACAGGCGACACTGAAGCTTTCTTT.

The gene calls are TRBV7-6 and TRBJ2-3; D may be TRBD2 (7 bases). The CDR3 length is 15 residues. Germline V lookup: CDR1 SGHVS, CDR2 FNYEAQ. The V end was cut by 1 base, the J end by 2 bases, with 10 bases between. CDR3 sequence (DNA): TGTGCCAGCAGCTTAGACGGGGGGCTCACAGATACGCAGTATTTT. Translated, it gives CASSLDGGLTDTQYF. Drawing the rest from reference TRBV7-6 and TRBJ2-3, the complete variable domain is GAGVSQSPRYKVTKRGQDVALRCDPISGHVSLYWYRQALGQGPEFLTYFNYEAQQDKSGLPNDRFSAERPEGSISTLTIQRTEQRDSAMYRCASSLDGGLTDTQYFGPGTRLTVL.